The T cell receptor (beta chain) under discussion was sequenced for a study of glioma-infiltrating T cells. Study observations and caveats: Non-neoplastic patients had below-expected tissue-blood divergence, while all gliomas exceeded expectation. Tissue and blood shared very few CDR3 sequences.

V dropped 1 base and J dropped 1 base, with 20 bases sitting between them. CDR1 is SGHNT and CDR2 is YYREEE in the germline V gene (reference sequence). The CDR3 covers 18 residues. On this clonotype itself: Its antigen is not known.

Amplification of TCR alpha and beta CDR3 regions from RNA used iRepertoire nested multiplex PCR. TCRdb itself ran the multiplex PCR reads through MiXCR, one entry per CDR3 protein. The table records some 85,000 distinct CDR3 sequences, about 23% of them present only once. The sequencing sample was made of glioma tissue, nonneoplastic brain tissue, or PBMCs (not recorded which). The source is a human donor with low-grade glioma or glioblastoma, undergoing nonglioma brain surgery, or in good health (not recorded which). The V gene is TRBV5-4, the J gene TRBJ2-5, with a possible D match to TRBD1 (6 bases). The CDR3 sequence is CASSLFRRQGTTQETQYF. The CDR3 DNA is TGTGCCAGCAGCTTGTTTCGGCGGCAGGGGACCACCCAAGAGACCCAGTACTTC.